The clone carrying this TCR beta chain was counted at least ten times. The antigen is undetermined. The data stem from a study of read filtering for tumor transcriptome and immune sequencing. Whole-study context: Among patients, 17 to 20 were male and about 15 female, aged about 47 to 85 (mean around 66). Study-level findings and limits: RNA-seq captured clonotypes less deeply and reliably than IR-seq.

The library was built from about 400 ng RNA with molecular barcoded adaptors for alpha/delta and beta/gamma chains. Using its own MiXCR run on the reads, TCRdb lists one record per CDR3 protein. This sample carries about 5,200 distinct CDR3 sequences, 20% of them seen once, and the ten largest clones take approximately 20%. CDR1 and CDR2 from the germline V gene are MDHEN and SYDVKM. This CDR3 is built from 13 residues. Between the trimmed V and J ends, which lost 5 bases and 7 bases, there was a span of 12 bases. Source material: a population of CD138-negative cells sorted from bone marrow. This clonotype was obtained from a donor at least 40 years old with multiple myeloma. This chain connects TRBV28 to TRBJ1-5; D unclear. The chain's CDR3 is CASSQPRGQPQHF. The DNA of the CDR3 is TGTGCCAGCAGTCAACCTCGAGGCCAGCCCCAGCATTTT.